The clone carrying this TCR beta chain has a handful of counts. What it binds is unknown. This sample is drawn from a study of liver allograft versus peripheral blood T cells. Study-wide context: Recipients' peripheral blood T cell receptor repertoires were compared with those in transplanted livers.

Findings and limits, study-wide: Peripheral blood T cell receptor repertoires reportedly differed from those found within liver allografts.

TCRdb re-called the reads with MiXCR, one entry per CDR3 protein. The sample lists 15,000 or so distinct CDR3 sequences, under 30% occurring once. This CDR3 has 14 residues. Germline values: CDR1 MDHEN, CDR2 SYDVKM. The V and J ends lost 5 bases and 2 bases respectively, with 13 bases between them. The receptor comes from a human patient who had a liver transplant. Some T cells could come from the graft donor. The chain employs TRBV28 and TRBJ2-7; D call uncertain. CDR3: CASSLLDPTYEQYF. In nucleotides, the CDR3 is TGTGCCAGCAGTCTGTTGGATCCAACCTACGAGCAGTACTTC.